These T cell receptor beta chains were read from a single sample in a study of cytomegalovirus exposure and HLA in healthy donors. Profiling relied on immunoSEQ multiplex PCR, and the TCRdb table lists in-frame clones only, not all of them. There are 70,000 to 90,000 clones in the sample, with about 3.8% held by the top ten. What was sequenced was PBMCs. These receptors came from a young man in good health and CMV-seropositive. Both conserved end residues are part of each CDR3. A D gene is named only where the DNA matches it firmly.

j_call: TRBJ2-2
d_call: TRBD1
v_call: TRBV2
cdr3_nt: TGTGCCAGCAGTGAAGCGCAGGGACAGGGGGCGGCCGGGGAGCTGTTTTTT
cdr3_aa: CASSEAQGQGAAGELFF

j_call: TRBJ1-5
d_call: .
v_call: TRBV2
cdr3_nt: TGTGCCAGCGGGGGGGGACCCGATCAGCCCCAGCATTTT
cdr3_aa: CASGGGPDQPQHF

j_call: TRBJ1-1
d_call: .
v_call: TRBV5-1
cdr3_nt: TGCGCCAGCAGCCCTGGCGGGGCTGGCAGGAGGAACACTGAAGCTTTCTTT
cdr3_aa: CASSPGGAGRRNTEAFF

j_call: TRBJ2-5
d_call: .
v_call: TRBV7-3
cdr3_nt: TGTGCCAGCAGCTCGGGACCTGCGGGGCCCCAGTACTTC
cdr3_aa: CASSSGPAGPQYF

j_call: TRBJ2-2
d_call: TRBD2
v_call: TRBV2
cdr3_nt: TGTGCCAGCAGTGTCGTAGCGGGGGGAACCGGGGAGCTGTTTTTT
cdr3_aa: CASSVVAGGTGELFF

j_call: TRBJ2-3
d_call: .
v_call: TRBV7-8
cdr3_nt: TGTGCCAGCAGCTTGGACAGAAGCACAGATACGCAGTATTTT
cdr3_aa: CASSLDRSTDTQYF

j_call: TRBJ2-7
d_call: TRBD1
v_call: TRBV19
cdr3_nt: TGTGCCAGTAGCCACGGGACAGTCTCCTACGAGCAGTACTTC
cdr3_aa: CASSHGTVSYEQYF

j_call: TRBJ2-7
d_call: TRBD2
v_call: TRBV5-1
cdr3_nt: TGCGCCAGCAGCCCCACGGGCGGGAGGCCACTTTCCTACGAGCAGTACTTC
cdr3_aa: CASSPTGGRPLSYEQYF

j_call: TRBJ1-3
d_call: .
v_call: TRBV6-1
cdr3_nt: TGTGCCAGCAGTATGGACAGCTCTGGAAACACCATATATTTT
cdr3_aa: CASSMDSSGNTIYF

j_call: TRBJ1-1
d_call: .
v_call: TRBV9
cdr3_nt: TGTGCCAGCAGCGCCTCGTACACTGAAGCTTTCTTT
cdr3_aa: CASSASYTEAFF

j_call: TRBJ2-3
d_call: TRBD1
v_call: TRBV18
cdr3_nt: TGTGCCAGCTCACCACCGGTTTGGGAGACAGGGGAAGATACGCAGTATTTT
cdr3_aa: CASSPPVWETGEDTQYF

j_call: TRBJ2-1
d_call: .
v_call: TRBV1
cdr3_nt: TGCACCAGCAGCCAAGATAGGACTAGCGGGCGTCCCTACAATGAGCAGTTCTTC
cdr3_aa: CTSSQDRTSGRPYNEQFF

j_call: TRBJ2-2
d_call: .
v_call: TRBV7-9
cdr3_nt: TGTGCCAGCAGCTTCCCGGGGGCCGGGGAGCTGTTTTTT
cdr3_aa: CASSFPGAGELFF

j_call: TRBJ1-2
d_call: .
v_call: TRBV28
cdr3_nt: TGTGCCAGCAGTCTCAGCGGGGGTGGCTACACCTTC
cdr3_aa: CASSLSGGGYTF

j_call: TRBJ2-7
d_call: TRBD2
v_call: TRBV9
cdr3_nt: TGTGCCAGCAGCGTAGCGGGAGGGCCCCCCTACGAGCAGTACTTC
cdr3_aa: CASSVAGGPPYEQYF

j_call: TRBJ2-1
d_call: .
v_call: TRBV27
cdr3_nt: TGTGCCAGCAGTCTAGCTAGCGCCTACAATGAGCAGTTCTTC
cdr3_aa: CASSLASAYNEQFF

j_call: TRBJ2-7
d_call: .
v_call: TRBV7-9
cdr3_nt: TGTGCCAGCAGCTTTGGAGGGTTCGAGCAGTACTTC
cdr3_aa: CASSFGGFEQYF

j_call: TRBJ2-7
d_call: .
v_call: TRBV27
cdr3_nt: TGTGCCAGCGGCTCGGGTCTAAGCTCCTACGAGCAGTACTTC
cdr3_aa: CASGSGLSSYEQYF

j_call: TRBJ2-2
d_call: .
v_call: TRBV4-2
cdr3_nt: TGTGCCAGCAGTTTAAACGACGGGAGTTTTAACACCGGGGAGCTGTTTTTT
cdr3_aa: CASSLNDGSFNTGELFF

j_call: TRBJ2-7
d_call: TRBD2
v_call: TRBV18
cdr3_nt: TGTGCCAGCTCACCGACTAGCGGGAGTATCAACGAGCAGTACTTC
cdr3_aa: CASSPTSGSINEQYF

j_call: TRBJ2-7
d_call: .
v_call: TRBV6-5
cdr3_nt: TGTGCCGTACAGGACTCCTACGAGCAGTACTTC
cdr3_aa: CAVQDSYEQYF

j_call: TRBJ2-1
d_call: TRBD2
v_call: TRBV19
cdr3_nt: TGTGCCAGTAAGACTAGCGGGACGTACAATGAGCAGTTCTTC
cdr3_aa: CASKTSGTYNEQFF

j_call: TRBJ2-7
d_call: .
v_call: TRBV2
cdr3_nt: TGTGCCAGCAGTGGGGGTTGGGGGGATGGAAACTACGAGCAGTACTTC
cdr3_aa: CASSGGWGDGNYEQYF

j_call: TRBJ1-2
d_call: TRBD1
v_call: TRBV11-2
cdr3_nt: TGTGCCAGCAGCCCCGACAGGGGCCAAGGCTACACCTTC
cdr3_aa: CASSPDRGQGYTF

j_call: TRBJ1-1
d_call: .
v_call: TRBV15
cdr3_nt: TGTGCCACCAGCAGAGGAGGTAAAAGGGGCAGGGCCGCGAACACTGAAGCTTTCTTT
cdr3_aa: CATSRGGKRGRAANTEAFF

j_call: TRBJ1-5
d_call: TRBD1
v_call: TRBV4-1
cdr3_nt: TGCGCCAGCAGCCCGGGACAGGGAGGGAGTCAGCCCCAGCATTTT
cdr3_aa: CASSPGQGGSQPQHF

j_call: TRBJ2-2
d_call: TRBD1
v_call: TRBV27
cdr3_nt: TGTGCCAGCGCTACAGGGGACACCGGGGAGCTGTTTTTT
cdr3_aa: CASATGDTGELFF

j_call: TRBJ2-7
d_call: .
v_call: TRBV5-1
cdr3_nt: TGCGCCAGCAGCGTTGGAGTTACCTACGAGCAGTACTTC
cdr3_aa: CASSVGVTYEQYF

j_call: TRBJ1-1
d_call: .
v_call: TRBV19
cdr3_nt: TGTGCCAGTAGTCTCCTGGGTTCAGGGAACACTGAAGCTTTCTTT
cdr3_aa: CASSLLGSGNTEAFF

j_call: TRBJ1-1
d_call: .
v_call: TRBV27
cdr3_nt: TGTGCCAGCAGTCTGACACCGAACACTGAAGCTTTCTTT
cdr3_aa: CASSLTPNTEAFF

j_call: TRBJ1-2
d_call: .
v_call: TRBV28
cdr3_nt: TGTGCCAGCAGTTCACAGGGTCTCGGCTACACCTTC
cdr3_aa: CASSSQGLGYTF

j_call: TRBJ1-2
d_call: .
v_call: TRBV6-1
cdr3_nt: TGTGCCAGCAGTGAAATATCCCTCTATGGCTACACCTTC
cdr3_aa: CASSEISLYGYTF

j_call: TRBJ2-7
d_call: .
v_call: TRBV4-1
cdr3_nt: TGCGCCAGCAGCCAAGTAGAGGGCAGTACCTACGAGCAGTACTTC
cdr3_aa: CASSQVEGSTYEQYF

j_call: TRBJ2-7
d_call: TRBD1
v_call: TRBV7-9
cdr3_nt: TGTGCCAGCAGCCCTGACAGGGCAATCCCCTCCTACGAGCAGTACTTC
cdr3_aa: CASSPDRAIPSYEQYF

j_call: TRBJ2-5
d_call: .
v_call: TRBV2
cdr3_nt: TGTGCCAGCGGGGGCGCGAGCCAAGAGACCCAGTACTTC
cdr3_aa: CASGGASQETQYF

j_call: TRBJ2-1
d_call: TRBD1
v_call: TRBV2
cdr3_nt: TGTGCCAGCAGTGTGGGGACAGGGGGTGCCTACAATGAGCAGTTCTTC
cdr3_aa: CASSVGTGGAYNEQFF

j_call: TRBJ1-1
d_call: TRBD1
v_call: TRBV30
cdr3_nt: TGTGCCTGGGGGACAGCGAACACTGAAGCTTTCTTT
cdr3_aa: CAWGTANTEAFF

j_call: TRBJ2-3
d_call: .
v_call: TRBV11-3
cdr3_nt: TGTGCCAGCAGCCTGACTAGCACAGATACGCAGTATTTT
cdr3_aa: CASSLTSTDTQYF

j_call: TRBJ2-7
d_call: TRBD1
v_call: TRBV28
cdr3_nt: TGTGCCAGCAGTTTACCCAGGGGGGAGCAGTACTTC
cdr3_aa: CASSLPRGEQYF

j_call: TRBJ2-5
d_call: .
v_call: TRBV30
cdr3_nt: TGTGCCTGGGGAGAGGTAGAAGAGACCCAGTACTTC
cdr3_aa: CAWGEVEETQYF

j_call: TRBJ1-6
d_call: .
v_call: TRBV25-1
cdr3_nt: TGTGCCAGCAGGTCTTCCACGGGACACGGCAATTCACCCCTCCACTTT
cdr3_aa: CASRSSTGHGNSPLHF

j_call: TRBJ1-5
d_call: TRBD1
v_call: TRBV6-5
cdr3_nt: TGTGCCAGCAGTCCGGACAGGGATCAGCCCCAGCATTTT
cdr3_aa: CASSPDRDQPQHF

j_call: TRBJ2-2
d_call: TRBD2
v_call: TRBV5-6
cdr3_nt: TGTGCCAGCAGCTTCGGACTAGCGGACAACACCGGGGAGCTGTTTTTT
cdr3_aa: CASSFGLADNTGELFF

j_call: TRBJ2-7
d_call: TRBD1
v_call: TRBV18
cdr3_nt: TGTGCCAGCTCACCGGGACAGGGCTACTACGAGCAGTACTTC
cdr3_aa: CASSPGQGYYEQYF

j_call: TRBJ1-6
d_call: .
v_call: TRBV6-5
cdr3_nt: TGTGCCAGCAGTTTTGGGAGCTCACCCCTCCACTTT
cdr3_aa: CASSFGSSPLHF

j_call: TRBJ2-3
d_call: TRBD2
v_call: TRBV29-1
cdr3_nt: TGCAGCGTTCTTAGCGGGAACACAGATACGCAGTATTTT
cdr3_aa: CSVLSGNTDTQYF

j_call: TRBJ1-1
d_call: .
v_call: TRBV28
cdr3_nt: TGTGCCAGCAGTAGAACAGGGATCCCACGCGGGAACACTGAAGCTTTCTTT
cdr3_aa: CASSRTGIPRGNTEAFF

j_call: TRBJ1-1
d_call: TRBD1
v_call: TRBV5-6
cdr3_nt: TGTGCCAGCAGCTGGGTGGGACAGGGTCTGGTAGCTTTCTTT
cdr3_aa: CASSWVGQGLVAFF

j_call: TRBJ2-3
d_call: TRBD1
v_call: TRBV7-8
cdr3_nt: TGTGCCAGCAGCTGGGACAGGGAGGGGACAGATACGCAGTATTTT
cdr3_aa: CASSWDREGTDTQYF

j_call: TRBJ2-2
d_call: .
v_call: TRBV7-2
cdr3_nt: TGTGCCAGCAGCTTGAAAGGAGTAGGGGAGCTGTTTTTT
cdr3_aa: CASSLKGVGELFF

j_call: TRBJ2-7
d_call: TRBD1
v_call: TRBV29-1
cdr3_nt: TGCAGCGTAACAGGGGCTGCCTACGAGCAGTACTTC
cdr3_aa: CSVTGAAYEQYF

j_call: TRBJ2-7
d_call: TRBD2
v_call: TRBV4-1
cdr3_nt: TGCGCCAGCAGCCAAGCGCTGGGACTACCCTTAAATTCCTACGAGCAGTACTTC
cdr3_aa: CASSQALGLPLNSYEQYF

j_call: TRBJ1-2
d_call: TRBD1
v_call: TRBV6-1
cdr3_nt: TGTGCCAGCCCTGCCGGAAGAGGGGGCGAGGTTGGCTACACCTTC
cdr3_aa: CASPAGRGGEVGYTF

j_call: TRBJ1-2
d_call: .
v_call: TRBV6-6
cdr3_nt: TGTGCCAGCAGTTACCGGGAGGTCTATGGCTACACCTTC
cdr3_aa: CASSYREVYGYTF